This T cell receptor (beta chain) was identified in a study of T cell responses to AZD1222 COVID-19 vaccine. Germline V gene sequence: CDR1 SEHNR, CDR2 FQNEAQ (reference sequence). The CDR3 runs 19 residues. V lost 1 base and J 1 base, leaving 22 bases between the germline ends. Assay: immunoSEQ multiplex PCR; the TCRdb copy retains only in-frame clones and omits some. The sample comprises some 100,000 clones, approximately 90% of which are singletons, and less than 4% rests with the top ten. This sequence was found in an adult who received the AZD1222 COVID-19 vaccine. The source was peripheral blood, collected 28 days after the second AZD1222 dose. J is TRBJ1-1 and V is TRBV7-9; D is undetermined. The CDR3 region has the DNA TGTGCCAGCAGCTTAGAATATGCGGTGGCTTCGGCCGGGAACACTGAAGCTTTCTTT. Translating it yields CASSLEYAVASAGNTEAFF.